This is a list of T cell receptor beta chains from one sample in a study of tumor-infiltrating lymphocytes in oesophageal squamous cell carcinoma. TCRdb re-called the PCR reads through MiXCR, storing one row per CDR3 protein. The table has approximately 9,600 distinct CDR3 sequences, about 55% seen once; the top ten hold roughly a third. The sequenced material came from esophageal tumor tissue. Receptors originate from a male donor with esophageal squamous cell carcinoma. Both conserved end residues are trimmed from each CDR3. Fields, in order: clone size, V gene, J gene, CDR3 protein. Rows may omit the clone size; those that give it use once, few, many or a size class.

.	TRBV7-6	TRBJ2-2	ASSLDGLVDTGELF
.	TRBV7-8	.	ASRLGHANTGELF
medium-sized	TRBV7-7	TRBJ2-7	ASSRGQGVYEQY
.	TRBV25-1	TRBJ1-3	ASSGTSSGNTIY
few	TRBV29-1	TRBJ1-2	SVGERDYGYT
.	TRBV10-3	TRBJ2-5	AISDRGAETQY
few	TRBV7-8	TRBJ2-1	ASSPPGISGRAYNEQF
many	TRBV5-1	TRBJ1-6	ASSRTEDSPLH
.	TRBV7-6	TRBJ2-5	ASSTRTEETQY
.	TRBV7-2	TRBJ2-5	ASSLAWLAGQETQY
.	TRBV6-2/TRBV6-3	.	ASSYSPAAGTYGYT
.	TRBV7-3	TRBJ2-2	ASSSTGSGELF
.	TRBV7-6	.	ASSLEQGALRKQF
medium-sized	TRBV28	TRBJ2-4	ASSPHRQGGY